These T cell receptor beta chains were read from a single sample in a study of patients and donors after allogeneic stem cell transplantation. TCRdb analysed the RT-PCR reads with MiXCR anew, one entry per CDR3 protein. The sample consists of under 200,000 distinct CDR3 sequences, roughly 31% of them appearing once. Sequences were obtained from blood, either unsorted or a sorted T cell fraction (not recorded which). These receptors came from a human donor who was either an allogeneic HSCT recipient or a stem cell or donor lymphocyte infusion donor (not recorded which). It is not recorded whose cells these are; they may come from a transplant donor. Each CDR3 is given with its conserved first and last residue. The D gene is left open where the match is weak. Rows give clone size only sometimes, using once, few, many, or a class for an expanded clone.

j_gene	d_gene	v_gene	abundance	CDR3aa	CDR3nt
TRBJ1-1	.	TRBV4-3	few	CASSQERGEAFF	TGCGCCAGCAGCCAAGAGAGGGGGGAAGCTTTCTTT
TRBJ2-3	TRBD2	TRBV20-1	once	CSAAGVMGTDTQYF	TGCAGTGCAGCGGGAGTTATGGGGACAGATACGCAGTATTTT
TRBJ2-7	.	TRBV3-1	.	CASSLRQDSEQYF	TGTGCCAGCAGCCTACGACAGGATTCAGAGCAGTACTTC
TRBJ1-5	TRBD1	TRBV20-1	.	CSARSGTDWRQPQHF	TGCAGTGCTAGATCCGGGACAGACTGGCGTCAGCCCCAGCATTTT
TRBJ1-5	.	TRBV12-3/TRBV12-4	few	CASSLEPQPQHF	TGTGCCAGCAGTTTAGAACCACAGCCCCAGCATTTT
TRBJ2-7	TRBD1	TRBV5-1	.	CASSLGAGQAGYEQYF	TGCGCCAGCAGCTTGGGGGCGGGACAGGCCGGATACGAGCAGTACTTC
TRBJ2-7	.	TRBV20-1	.	CSASGDRYEQYF	TGCAGTGCTAGCGGGGACCGATACGAGCAGTACTTC
TRBJ1-1	.	TRBV9	.	CASSVVPGTEAFF	TGTGCCAGCAGCGTAGTTCCGGGGACTGAAGCTTTCTTT
TRBJ2-7	.	TRBV28	.	CASRVGQRYYEQYF	TGTGCCAGCAGGGTAGGACAGCGCTACTACGAGCAGTACTTC
TRBJ1-1	.	TRBV7-9	.	CASRRTTGLGEAFF	TGTGCCAGCAGACGGACTACAGGGCTGGGTGAAGCTTTCTTT
TRBJ2-7	TRBD2	TRBV6-1	few	CASSEWEGSPYEQYF	TGTGCCAGCAGTGAATGGGAGGGCTCCCCCTACGAGCAGTACTTC
TRBJ1-1	.	TRBV18	.	CASSPPRGTEAFF	TGTGCCAGCTCACCACCAAGGGGGACTGAAGCTTTCTTT
TRBJ1-2	TRBD1	TRBV7-2	few	CASSRWTGESGYTF	TGTGCCAGCAGCCGCTGGACAGGGGAAAGCGGCTACACCTTC
TRBJ1-1	.	TRBV20-1	few	CSASLGGGGTEAFF	TGCAGTGCTAGTTTGGGGGGCGGTGGCACTGAAGCTTTCTTT
TRBJ1-1	TRBD1	TRBV6-2/TRBV6-3	many	CASSFPTSGQGRTEAFF	TGTGCCAGCAGTTTCCCTACCTCCGGACAGGGACGTACTGAAGCTTTCTTT
TRBJ1-5	.	TRBV12-3/TRBV12-4	.	CASSSDRPNQPQHF	TGTGCCAGCAGCTCCGACAGACCCAATCAGCCCCAGCATTTT
TRBJ1-5	.	TRBV3-1	many	CASSQSGFNQPQHF	TGTGCCAGCAGCCAATCCGGCTTCAATCAGCCCCAGCATTTT
TRBJ2-7	.	TRBV5-6	few	CASSLGAESYEQYF	TGTGCCAGCAGCTTGGGAGCGGAATCCTACGAGCAGTACTTC
TRBJ2-1	TRBD2	TRBV10-3	.	CAIRSLAGRGEQFF	TGTGCCATCAGGTCACTAGCGGGACGTGGTGAGCAGTTCTTC
TRBJ1-1	TRBD1	TRBV2	.	CASSPRQGDGEAFF	TGTGCCAGCAGCCCTAGACAGGGGGATGGTGAAGCTTTCTTT
TRBJ2-7	.	TRBV5-1	.	CASRDSPWGEQYF	TGCGCCAGCCGGGACTCGCCTTGGGGCGAGCAGTACTTC
TRBJ1-5	.	TRBV27	few	CASSFTGTSYQPQHF	TGTGCCAGCAGTTTCACCGGGACATCCTATCAGCCCCAGCATTTT
TRBJ2-7	TRBD1	TRBV10-3	.	CAISELAGGSYEQYF	TGTGCCATCAGTGAGCTGGCAGGGGGCTCCTACGAGCAGTACTTC
TRBJ1-2	TRBD1	TRBV4-1	.	CASSQVLRQGRNYGYTF	TGCGCCAGCAGCCAAGTATTGAGACAGGGTCGTAACTATGGCTACACCTTC
TRBJ1-3	.	TRBV5-1	many	CASSLVAGYSGNTIYF	TGCGCCAGCAGCTTGGTAGCCGGATACTCTGGAAACACCATATATTTT
TRBJ1-5	.	TRBV20-1	few	CSVLSGNQPQHF	TGCAGTGTTCTGTCAGGGAATCAGCCCCAGCATTTT
TRBJ1-3	.	TRBV5-5	few	CASSLGGTRAYTIYF	TGTGCCAGCAGCTTGGGTGGGACCCGCGCATACACCATATATTTT
TRBJ1-5	TRBD1	TRBV7-9	few	CASSLRGDTNQPQHF	TGTGCCAGCAGCCTCAGGGGGGACACCAATCAGCCCCAGCATTTT
TRBJ2-1	.	TRBV28	.	CASSLVGEQFF	TGTGCCAGCAGCCTAGTCGGTGAGCAGTTCTTC
TRBJ1-4	.	TRBV20-1	many	CSALRPGEKLFF	TGCAGTGCTCTACGGCCAGGTGAAAAACTGTTTTTT
TRBJ2-7	TRBD1	TRBV4-2	few	CASSQDGGFLGQGKYEQYF	TGTGCCAGCAGCCAAGACGGGGGGTTCCTGGGACAGGGCAAATACGAGCAGTACTTC
TRBJ1-2	.	TRBV20-1	.	CSARVGQSYGYTF	TGCAGTGCTAGAGTAGGACAGTCCTATGGCTACACCTTC
TRBJ1-1	TRBD1	TRBV7-9	few	CASSLGQGESEAFF	TGTGCCAGCAGCTTAGGACAGGGAGAATCTGAAGCTTTCTTT
TRBJ2-7	TRBD2	TRBV12-3/TRBV12-4	.	CASSTSGSSYEQYF	TGTGCCAGCAGTACAAGCGGGAGTTCCTACGAGCAGTACTTC
TRBJ1-5	.	TRBV10-3	few	CAISGEGGPFQPQHF	TGTGCCATCAGTGGGGAGGGGGGGCCATTTCAGCCCCAGCATTTT
TRBJ2-1	.	TRBV27	few	CASSFPSNEQFF	TGTGCCAGCAGTTTCCCTAGCAATGAGCAGTTCTTC
TRBJ1-1	.	TRBV6-5	many	CASSYSTGNTEAFF	TGTGCCAGCAGTTACTCGACGGGGAACACTGAAGCTTTCTTT
TRBJ2-1	TRBD2	TRBV10-3	few	CAISPPGSGTDNEQFF	TGTGCCATCAGCCCCCCGGGTAGCGGGACTGACAATGAGCAGTTCTTC
TRBJ1-2	TRBD1	TRBV4-1	few	CASSHRDREQDGYTF	TGCGCCAGCAGTCACCGAGACAGGGAACAAGATGGCTACACCTTC
TRBJ2-5	.	TRBV7-2	.	CASSQTRETQYF	TGTGCCAGCAGCCAAACTAGAGAGACCCAGTACTTC
TRBJ2-2	TRBD2	TRBV12-3/TRBV12-4	.	CASRSGGVRELFF	TGTGCCAGCAGATCGGGGGGTGTAAGGGAGCTGTTTTTT